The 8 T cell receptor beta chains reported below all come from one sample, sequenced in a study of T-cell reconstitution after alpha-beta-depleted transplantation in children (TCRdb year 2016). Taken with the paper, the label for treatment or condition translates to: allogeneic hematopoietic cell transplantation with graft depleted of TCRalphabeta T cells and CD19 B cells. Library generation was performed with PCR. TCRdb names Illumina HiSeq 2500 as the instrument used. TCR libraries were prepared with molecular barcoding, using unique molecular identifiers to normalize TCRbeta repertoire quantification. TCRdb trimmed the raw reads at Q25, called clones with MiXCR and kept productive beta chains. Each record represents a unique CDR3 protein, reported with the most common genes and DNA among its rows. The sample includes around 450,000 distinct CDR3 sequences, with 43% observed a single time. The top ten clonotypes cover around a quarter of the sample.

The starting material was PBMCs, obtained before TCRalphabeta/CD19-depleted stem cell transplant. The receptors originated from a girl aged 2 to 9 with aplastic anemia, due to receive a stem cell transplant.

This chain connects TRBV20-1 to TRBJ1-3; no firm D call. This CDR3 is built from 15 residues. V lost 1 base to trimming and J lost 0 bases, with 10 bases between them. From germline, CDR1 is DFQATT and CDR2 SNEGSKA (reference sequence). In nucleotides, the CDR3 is TGCAGTGCTAGAGGGACCCCTGGCTCTGGAAACACCATATATTTT. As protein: CSARGTPGSGNTIYF.

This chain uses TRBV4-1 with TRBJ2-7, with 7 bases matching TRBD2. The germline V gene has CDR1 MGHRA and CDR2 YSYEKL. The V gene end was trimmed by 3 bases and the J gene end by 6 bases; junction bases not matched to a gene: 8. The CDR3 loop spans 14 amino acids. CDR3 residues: CASSQERGFGEQYF. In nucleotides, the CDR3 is TGCGCCAGCAGCCAGGAGCGGGGTTTCGGCGAGCAGTACTTC.

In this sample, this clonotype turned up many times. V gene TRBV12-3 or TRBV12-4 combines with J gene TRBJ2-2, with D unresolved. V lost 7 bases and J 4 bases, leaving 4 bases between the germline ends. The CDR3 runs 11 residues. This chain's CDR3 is CASTITGELFF. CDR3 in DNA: TGTGCCAGCACTATCACCGGGGAGCTGTTTTTT.

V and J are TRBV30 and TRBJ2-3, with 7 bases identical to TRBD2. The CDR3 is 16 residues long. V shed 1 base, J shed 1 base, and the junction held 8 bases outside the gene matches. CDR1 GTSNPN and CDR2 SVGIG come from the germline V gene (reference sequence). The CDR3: CAWSDGVAGGTDTQYF. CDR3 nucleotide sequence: TGTGCCTGGAGTGATGGTGTTGCGGGAGGCACAGATACGCAGTATTTT.

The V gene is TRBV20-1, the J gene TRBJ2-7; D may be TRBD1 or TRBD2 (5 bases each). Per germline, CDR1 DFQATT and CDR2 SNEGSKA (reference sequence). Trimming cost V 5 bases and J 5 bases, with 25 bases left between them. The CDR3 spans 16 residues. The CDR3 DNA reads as TGCAGTGCTGAAGTCCTGGGACGGCGGTCCATTCACGAGCAGTACTTC. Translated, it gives CSAEVLGRRSIHEQYF.

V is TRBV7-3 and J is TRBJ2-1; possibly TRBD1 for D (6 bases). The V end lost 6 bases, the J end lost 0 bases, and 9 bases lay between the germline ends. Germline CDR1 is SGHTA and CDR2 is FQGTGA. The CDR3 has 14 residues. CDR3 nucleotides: TGTGCCAGCAGGCCGGACAGCTCCTACAATGAGCAGTTCTTC. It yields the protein CASRPDSSYNEQFF.

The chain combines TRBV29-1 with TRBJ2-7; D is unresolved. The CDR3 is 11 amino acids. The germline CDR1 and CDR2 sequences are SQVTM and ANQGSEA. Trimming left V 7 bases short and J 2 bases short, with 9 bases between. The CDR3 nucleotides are TGCAGCGCCGGTAGCCCCTACGAGCAGTACTTC. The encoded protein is CSAGSPYEQYF.

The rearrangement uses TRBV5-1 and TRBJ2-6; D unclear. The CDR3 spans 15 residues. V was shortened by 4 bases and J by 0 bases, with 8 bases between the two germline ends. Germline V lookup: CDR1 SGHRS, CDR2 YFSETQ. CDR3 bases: TGCGCCAGCAGCCCCCGCTACTCTGGGGCCAACGTCCTGACTTTC. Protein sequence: CASSPRYSGANVLTF.